One and the same sample provided the 31 T cell receptor beta chains below, sequenced in a study of somatic mutations in cytotoxic T cells in rheumatoid arthritis. Clones were sequenced by immunoSEQ multiplex PCR, and TCRdb holds only the in-frame ones, with some missing. The data contain approximately 12,000 clones, approximately 80% of them singletons. Material: CD8+ T cells sorted from blood. These receptors were collected from a middle-aged man in good health.

The chain links TRBV27 to TRBJ1-1; TRBD1 is a possible D gene (6 bases). This CDR3 region has 15 residues. From germline, CDR1 is MNHEY and CDR2 SMNVEV (reference sequence). Deletions cut 3 bases from V and 0 bases from J, with 11 bases between. The CDR3 DNA follows: TGTGCCAGCAGTTTTTTAGGGGGAGTGAACACTGAAGCTTTCTTT. This translates into CASSFLGGVNTEAFF.

The CDR3 spells CASSSADTEAFF. CDR3 nucleotides: TGTGCCAGCAGCTCAGCCGACACTGAAGCTTTCTTT. This chain connects TRBV13 to TRBJ1-1; D gene unclear. The CDR3 loop spans 12 amino acids. Germline V gives CDR1 PRHDT, CDR2 FYEKMQ (reference sequence). V dropped 4 bases and J dropped 3 bases, with 6 bases sitting between them.

V gene TRBV11-2 combines with J gene TRBJ1-1; D is unresolved. The ends were cut back, 2 bases at V and 7 bases at J, with 5 bases in the middle. There are 11 residues in the CDR3. The germline CDR1 and CDR2 sequences are SGHAT and FQNNGV. CDR3 nucleotide sequence: TGTGCCAGCAGCTTAACGCGTGAAGCTTTCTTT. This sequence encodes CASSLTREAFF.

CDR3 DNA: TGTGCCAGCAGCTCCAGCAGCCATACCAACTATGGCTACACCTTC. As protein: CASSSSSHTNYGYTF. The gene calls are TRBV7-9 and TRBJ1-2, with D unresolved. The V end was cut by 4 bases, the J end by 2 bases, with 14 bases between. The CDR3 totals 15 residues. The germline CDR1 and CDR2 sequences are SEHNR and FQNEAQ (reference sequence). Filled out from reference TRBV7-9 and TRBJ1-2, the complete variable domain reads DTGVSQNPRHKITKRGQNVTFRCDPISEHNRLYWYRQTLGQGPEFLTYFQNEAQLEKSRLLSDRFSAERPKGSFSTLEIQRTEQGDSAMYLCASSSSSHTNYGYTFGSGTRLTVV.

The gene calls are TRBV5-1 and TRBJ2-2; D is possibly TRBD1 (6 bases). From germline, CDR1 is SGHRS and CDR2 YFSETQ. This CDR3 spans 17 amino acids. Trimming took 4 bases from V and 5 from J, leaving 21 bases between them. The CDR3 spells CASSRSQGKLNTGELFF. DNA of the CDR3: TGCGCCAGCAGCCGCTCACAGGGAAAGTTAAATACCGGGGAGCTGTTTTTT.

This clone was detected only a few times. This chain uses TRBV6-5 with TRBJ1-4; D might be TRBD1 (5 bases). V lost 0 bases, J lost 7 bases, and 12 bases lay in between. The CDR3 loop spans 15 amino acids. Germline V gene sequence: CDR1 MNHEY, CDR2 SVGAGI. This CDR3 reads CASSYSPSRGEKLFF. CDR3 nucleotides: TGTGCCAGCAGTTACTCTCCTTCGAGGGGTGAAAAACTGTTTTTT.

The chain links TRBV4-2 to TRBJ1-1; 9 positions agree with TRBD1. V was pared by 2 bases and J by 0 bases, with 7 bases of the junction left unmatched. The CDR3 consists of 17 residues. CDR1 is LGHNA and CDR2 is YNFKEQ in the germline V gene. The chain's CDR3 is CASSQSRRDRVNTEAFF. As DNA, the CDR3 is TGTGCCAGCAGCCAATCCCGTAGGGACAGGGTGAACACTGAAGCTTTCTTT.

V gene TRBV2 combines with J gene TRBJ1-3, with unresolved D. The length of the CDR3 is 14 residues. Germline values: CDR1 SNHLY, CDR2 FYNNEI. Trimming took 5 bases from V and 3 from J, leaving 11 bases between them. The CDR3: CASSSTVGGNTIYF. The CDR3 bases are TGTGCCAGCAGTTCGACGGTCGGTGGAAACACCATATATTTT.

V and J are TRBV5-1 and TRBJ2-7; 11 bases line up with TRBD1. CDR1 is SGHRS, CDR2 YFSETQ, per germline. V trimming: 4 bases; J trimming: 4 bases; junction bases outside the gene matches: 10. CDR3 length equals 16 residues. CDR3 protein: CASSPAGTGGYYEQYV. The CDR3, as DNA: TGCGCCAGCAGCCCGGCCGGGACAGGGGGTTATTACGAGCAGTACGTC.

The chain recombines TRBV9 with TRBJ2-3, with TRBD2 identical over 8 bases. The CDR3 sequence is 16 residues long. Trimming took 1 base from V and 6 from J; bases not matched to a gene: 10. The germline CDR1 and CDR2 sequences are SGDLS and YYNGEE. The CDR3 sequence is CASSVRPSGPADTQYF. CDR3 nucleotide sequence: TGTGCCAGCAGCGTAAGGCCTAGCGGGCCGGCGGATACGCAGTATTTT.

The V and J genes are TRBV28 and TRBJ2-5; 8 nucleotides line up with TRBD2. The V segment lost 4 bases and the J segment 3 bases; nucleotides outside the gene matches: 13. Per germline, CDR1 MDHEN and CDR2 SYDVKM. The CDR3 runs 17 residues. The CDR3 region is CASSSLLLAGQEETQYF. DNA for the CDR3: TGTGCCAGCAGTTCGCTCCTTTTAGCGGGGCAGGAAGAGACCCAGTACTTC. The complete variable domain, with remaining parts taken from reference TRBV28 and TRBJ2-5, reads DVKVTQSSRYLVKRTGEKVFLECVQDMDHENMFWYRQDPGLGLRLIYFSYDVKMKEKGDIPEGYSVSREKKERFSLILESASTNQTSMYLCASSSLLLAGQEETQYFGPGTRLLVL.

This chain links TRBV4-1 with TRBJ1-6; D is uncertain. CDR1 and CDR2 from the germline V gene are MGHRA and YSYEKL. CDR3 length: 15 amino acids. V was trimmed by 2 bases and J by 5 bases, leaving 10 bases between them. The CDR3 coding sequence is TGCGCCAGCAGCCAAAGGACGGTAGATAATTCACCCCTCCACTTT. Protein product: CASSQRTVDNSPLHF.

The chain couples TRBV9 to TRBJ2-1; D tentatively fits TRBD1 or TRBD2 (6 bases each). Germline CDR1 is SGDLS and CDR2 is YYNGEE. With 0 bases removed from V and 7 bases from J, the gap between germline ends came to 14 bases. CDR3 length equals 15 residues. CDR3 sequence: CASSVGGGGLNEQFF. The CDR3 DNA reads TGTGCCAGCAGCGTAGGCGGAGGGGGTTTAAATGAGCAGTTCTTC.

The V call is TRBV15, the J call TRBJ2-1; D may match TRBD1 or TRBD2 (6 bases each). Trimming took off 4 bases at V and 6 bases at J, with 16 bases between the two ends. CDR3 length: 15 amino acids. Germline-derived CDR1 and CDR2 are LNHNV and YYDKDF (reference sequence). CDR3 region: CATSTGGGPANEQFF. CDR3 in DNA: TGTGCCACCAGCACCGGTGGGGGGCCTGCCAATGAGCAGTTCTTC.

V is TRBV10-3 and J is TRBJ1-1; D is unclear. The CDR3 extends over 15 amino acids. Between the trimmed V and J ends, which lost 3 bases and 5 bases, there was a span of 16 bases. Per the germline V gene, CDR1 is ENHRY and CDR2 is SYGVKD. This CDR3 reads CAISDTTPGVTEAFF. For the CDR3, the DNA is TGTGCCATCAGTGACACGACACCGGGCGTAACTGAAGCTTTCTTT.

The rearrangement joins TRBV13 to TRBJ1-5, with a tentative D call TRBD1 (5 bases). Trimming pared 3 bases from V and 0 bases from J, leaving 6 bases between. The CDR3 loop spans 14 amino acids. The germline gives CDR1 PRHDT, CDR2 FYEKMQ (reference sequence). The DNA for the CDR3 is TGTGCCAGCAGCTTGGGGGATAGCAATCAGCCCCAGCATTTT. Its protein product is CASSLGDSNQPQHF.

CDR3 amino acids: CASSVVGTTEAFF. The DNA of the CDR3 is TGTGCCAGCAGCGTAGTTGGGACCACTGAAGCTTTCTTT. The chain joins TRBV9 to TRBJ1-1, with D tentatively TRBD1 (5 bases). The ends were cut back, 0 bases at V and 4 bases at J, with 7 bases in the middle. The CDR3 has 13 residues. Germline CDR1 SGDLS, CDR2 YYNGEE.

The chain carries TRBV2 and TRBJ2-7; TRBD2 might be the D (6 bases). CDR1 and CDR2 from the germline V gene are SNHLY and FYNNEI. V lost 9 bases to trimming and J lost 4 bases, with 16 bases between them. The CDR3 loop spans 13 amino acids. CDR3 nucleotides: TGTGCCAGTCCTATGGGGGGAAAGTACGAGCAGTACGTC. Protein: CASPMGGKYEQYV.

This clone is labeled medium-sized. V is TRBV19 and J is TRBJ1-1; D not resolved. CDR1 and CDR2 from the germline V gene are LNHDA and SQIVND (reference sequence). The CDR3 length is 16 residues. V shed 3 bases and J shed 1 base, with 15 bases lying between them. Here the CDR3 DNA reads TGTGCCAGTAGTATTGGTATGGTCAGGCCGAACACTGAAGCTTTCTTT. Translating gives CASSIGMVRPNTEAFF.

The rearrangement uses TRBV9 and TRBJ2-1; possibly TRBD2 for D (6 bases). This CDR3 spans 17 amino acids. CDR1 and CDR2 from the germline V gene are SGDLS and YYNGEE. V was clipped by 3 bases and J by 0 bases, with 16 bases between them. The CDR3 loop is CASSANPLASSYNEQFF. CDR3 in DNA: TGTGCCAGCAGCGCCAACCCCCTAGCGTCCTCCTACAATGAGCAGTTCTTC.

This clone was found a few times. The chain employs TRBV7-6 and TRBJ2-5; 7 positions agree with TRBD1. V trimming: 0 bases; J trimming: 2 bases; junction bases outside the gene matches: 12. The CDR3 sequence is 18 residues long. Germline values: CDR1 SGHVS, CDR2 FNYEAQ. CDR3 region: CASSLAPSTGTKQETQYF. The CDR3 nucleotides read TGTGCCAGCAGCTTAGCGCCCTCGACAGGGACGAAACAAGAGACCCAGTACTTC.

The chain has TRBV7-8 and TRBJ1-1; tentative D call: TRBD1 (6 bases). V lost 5 bases to trimming and J lost 3 bases, with 13 bases between them. Germline V gene data show CDR1 as SGHVS and CDR2 as FQNEAQ. The CDR3 contains 14 residues. CDR3: CASSGKGGHTEAFF. The CDR3 bases are TGTGCCAGCAGCGGGAAAGGGGGGCACACTGAAGCTTTCTTT.

The chain joins TRBV6-4 to TRBJ2-1, with D uncertain. This CDR3 spans 14 amino acids. Germline CDR1 is MRHNA and CDR2 is SNTAGT. V was trimmed by 2 bases and J by 6 bases, leaving 11 bases between them. The CDR3 bases are TGTGCCAGCAGTGACGGGCGGAGTCGCAATGAGCAGTTCTTC. This translates into CASSDGRSRNEQFF.

For the CDR3, the DNA is TGTGCCAGCAGCTTGGTCTTCGGGGACTATGGCTACACCTTC. This codes for CASSLVFGDYGYTF. The chain carries TRBV5-5 and TRBJ1-2; D remains ambiguous. Between the trimmed V and J ends, which lost 0 bases and 3 bases, there was a span of 9 bases. The CDR3 has 14 residues. Germline assignment: CDR1 SGHKS and CDR2 YYEKEE (reference sequence). The full variable domain, completed using reference TRBV5-5 and TRBJ1-2, is DAGVTQSPTHLIKTRGQQVTLRCSPISGHKSVSWYQQVLGQGPQFIFQYYEKEERGRGNFPDRFSARQFPNYSSELNVNALLLGDSALYLCASSLVFGDYGYTFGSGTRLTVV.

This chain connects TRBV15 to TRBJ2-4; D possibly corresponds to TRBD2 (5 bases). Trimming removed 0 bases at V and 8 bases at J, with 14 bases between. The CDR3 has 15 residues. Germline V gives CDR1 LNHNV, CDR2 YYDKDF (reference sequence). The chain's CDR3 is CATSRDIPSKDIQYF. The CDR3 DNA reads TGTGCCACCAGCAGAGATATTCCTAGCAAGGACATTCAGTACTTC. The entire variable domain, with the rest obtained from reference TRBV15 and TRBJ2-4, is as follows: DAMVIQNPRYQVTQFGKPVTLSCSQTLNHNVMYWYQQKSSQAPKLLFHYYDKDFNNEADTPDNFQSRRPNTSFCFLDIRSPGLGDTAMYLCATSRDIPSKDIQYFGAGTRLSVL.

The genes are TRBV7-9 and TRBJ2-2; 10 bases are a match to TRBD2. The V segment lost 4 bases and the J segment 2 bases; nucleotides outside the gene matches: 4. The CDR3 runs 16 residues. CDR1 and CDR2 from the germline V gene are SEHNR and FQNEAQ (reference sequence). CDR3: CASSSLAGGNTGELFF. As DNA, the CDR3 is TGTGCCAGCAGCTCATTAGCGGGGGGCAACACCGGGGAGCTGTTTTTT. The full variable domain, with the rest looked up from reference TRBV7-9 and TRBJ2-2, is DTGVSQNPRHKITKRGQNVTFRCDPISEHNRLYWYRQTLGQGPEFLTYFQNEAQLEKSRLLSDRFSAERPKGSFSTLEIQRTEQGDSAMYLCASSSLAGGNTGELFFGEGSRLTVL.

This sequence joins TRBV5-1 and TRBJ2-2, with a possible D match to TRBD1 (5 bases). CDR1 is SGHRS and CDR2 is YFSETQ in the germline V gene. The CDR3 has 14 amino acids. The germline V and J ends were trimmed by 3 bases and 5 bases, with 11 bases remaining between them. CDR3 bases: TGCGCCAGCAGCTACTCTCAGGGAACCGGGGAGCTGTTTTTT. It is translated as CASSYSQGTGELFF.

The chain carries TRBV2 and TRBJ2-7, with 7 positions matching TRBD2. The length of the CDR3 is 16 residues. The ends lost 4 bases at V and 2 bases at J; junction bases unmatched: 11. The germline gives CDR1 SNHLY, CDR2 FYNNEI. The CDR3 nucleotides read TGTGCCAGCAGTGTAAGCGGGACCTACGAGACCTACGAGCAGTACTTC. Its translation is CASSVSGTYETYEQYF.

The J gene is TRBJ2-2, the V gene TRBV11-2; 10 bases are a match to TRBD2. The ends lost 1 base at V and 6 bases at J; junction bases unmatched: 2. CDR1 and CDR2 (germline): SGHAT, FQNNGV. This CDR3 has 15 amino acids. CDR3 nucleotides: TGTGCCAGCAGCTTAGCTAGCGGGAGTTCCGGGGAGCTGTTTTTT. This encodes CASSLASGSSGELFF.

The chain recombines TRBV19 with TRBJ1-1; D uncertain. The V end was cut by 7 bases, the J end by 1 base, with 10 bases between. This CDR3 contains 13 residues. Germline V gene sequence: CDR1 LNHDA, CDR2 SQIVND (reference sequence). CDR3 nucleotide sequence: TGTGCCAGTATAGGCTGGGGGAACACTGAAGCTTTCTTT. As protein: CASIGWGNTEAFF.

This chain links TRBV2 with TRBJ2-4, with TRBD1 matching 9 bases. This CDR3 is 22 amino acids long. Germline CDR1 is SNHLY and CDR2 is FYNNEI. With 6 bases clipped from V and 0 bases from J, the junction kept 24 bases outside the gene matches. The CDR3 nucleotides read TGTGCCAGCAGGGAATATAAGAGAGGGACAGGGCGGGCCCCAATAGCCAAAAACATTCAGTACTTC. Protein product: CASREYKRGTGRAPIAKNIQYF.